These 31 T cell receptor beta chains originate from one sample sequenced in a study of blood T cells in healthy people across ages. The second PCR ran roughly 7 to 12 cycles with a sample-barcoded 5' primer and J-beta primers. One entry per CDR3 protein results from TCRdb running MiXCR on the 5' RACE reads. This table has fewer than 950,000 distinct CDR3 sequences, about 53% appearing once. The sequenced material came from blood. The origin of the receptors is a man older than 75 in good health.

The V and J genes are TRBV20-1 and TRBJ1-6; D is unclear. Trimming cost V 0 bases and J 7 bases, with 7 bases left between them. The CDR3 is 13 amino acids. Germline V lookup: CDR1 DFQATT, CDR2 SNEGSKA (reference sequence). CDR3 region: CSARDSPNSPLHF. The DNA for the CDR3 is TGCAGTGCTAGAGATTCCCCAAATTCACCCCTCCACTTT.

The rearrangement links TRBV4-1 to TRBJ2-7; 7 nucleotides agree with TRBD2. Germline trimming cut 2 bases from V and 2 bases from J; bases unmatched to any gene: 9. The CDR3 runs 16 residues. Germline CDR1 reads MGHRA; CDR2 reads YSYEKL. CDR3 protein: CASSQIAASGTYEQYF. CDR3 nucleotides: TGCGCCAGCAGCCAAATCGCGGCTAGCGGAACCTACGAGCAGTACTTC.

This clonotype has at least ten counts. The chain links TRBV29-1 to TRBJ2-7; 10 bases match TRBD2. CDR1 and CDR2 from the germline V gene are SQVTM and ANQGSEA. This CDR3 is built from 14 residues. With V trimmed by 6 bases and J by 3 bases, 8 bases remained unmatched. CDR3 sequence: CSVGRTSGSYEQYF. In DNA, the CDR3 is TGCAGCGTCGGCAGGACTAGCGGAAGCTACGAGCAGTACTTC.

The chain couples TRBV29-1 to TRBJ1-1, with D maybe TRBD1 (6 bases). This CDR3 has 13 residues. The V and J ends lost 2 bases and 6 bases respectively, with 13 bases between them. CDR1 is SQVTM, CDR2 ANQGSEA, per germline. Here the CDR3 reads CSVESQGAAEAFF. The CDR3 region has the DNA TGCAGCGTTGAATCACAGGGCGCTGCTGAAGCTTTCTTT. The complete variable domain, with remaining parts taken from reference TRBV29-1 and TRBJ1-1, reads SAVISQKPSRDICQRGTSLTIQCQVDSQVTMMFWYRQQPGQSLTLIATANQGSEATYESGFVIDKFPISRPNLTFSTLTVSNMSPEDSSIYLCSVESQGAAEAFFGQGTRLTVV.

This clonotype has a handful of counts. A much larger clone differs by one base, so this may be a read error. The CDR3 region has the DNA TGCAGTGCTAGGCGGCTAGCGGGAGGAGGTGAGCAGTACTTC. Protein product: CSARRLAGGGEQYF. This rearrangement joins TRBV20-1 to TRBJ2-4; 11 bases align to TRBD2. The length of the CDR3 is 14 residues. J gave up 13 bases and V 3 bases, and 11 bases lay outside the gene matches. Per germline, CDR1 DFQATT and CDR2 SNEGSKA (reference sequence).

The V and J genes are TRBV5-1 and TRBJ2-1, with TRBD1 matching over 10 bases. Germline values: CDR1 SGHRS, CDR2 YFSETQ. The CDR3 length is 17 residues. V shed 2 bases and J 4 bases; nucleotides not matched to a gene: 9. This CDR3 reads CASSFLGWGQGYNEQFF. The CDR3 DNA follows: TGCGCCAGCAGCTTTTTGGGTTGGGGACAGGGGTACAATGAGCAGTTCTTC.

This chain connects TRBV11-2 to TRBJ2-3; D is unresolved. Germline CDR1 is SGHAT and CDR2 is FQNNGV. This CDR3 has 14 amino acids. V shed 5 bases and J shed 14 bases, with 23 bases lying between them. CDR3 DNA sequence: TGTGCCAGCAGCACCTCAATGGGTAGCAGATACGCGTATTTT. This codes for CASSTSMGSRYAYF.

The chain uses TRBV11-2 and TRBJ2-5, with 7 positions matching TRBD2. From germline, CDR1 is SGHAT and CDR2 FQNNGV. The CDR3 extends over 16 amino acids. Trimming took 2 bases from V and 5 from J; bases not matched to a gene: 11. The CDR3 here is CASSLRGLGPAETQYF. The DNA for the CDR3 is TGTGCCAGCAGCTTAAGAGGACTAGGGCCGGCGGAGACCCAGTACTTC. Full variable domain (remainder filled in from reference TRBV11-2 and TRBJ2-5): EAGVAQSPRYKIIEKRQSVAFWCNPISGHATLYWYQQILGQGPKLLIQFQNNGVVDDSQLPKDRFSAERLKGVDSTLKIQPAKLEDSAVYLCASSLRGLGPAETQYFGPGTRLLVL.

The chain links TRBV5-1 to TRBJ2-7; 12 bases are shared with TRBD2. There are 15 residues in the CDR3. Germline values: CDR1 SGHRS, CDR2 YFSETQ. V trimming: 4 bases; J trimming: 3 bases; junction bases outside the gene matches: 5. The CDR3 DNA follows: TGCGCCAGCAGCGGGGGACTAGCGGGCCGCTACGAGCAGTACTTC. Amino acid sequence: CASSGGLAGRYEQYF.

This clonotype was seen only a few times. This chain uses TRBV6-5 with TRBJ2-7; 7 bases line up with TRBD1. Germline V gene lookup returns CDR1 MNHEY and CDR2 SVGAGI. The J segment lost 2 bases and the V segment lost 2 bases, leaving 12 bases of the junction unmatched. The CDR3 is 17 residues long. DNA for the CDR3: TGTGCCAGCAGTTACGACCGCCCGGGACAGTGGACCTACGAGCAGTACTTC. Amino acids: CASSYDRPGQWTYEQYF.

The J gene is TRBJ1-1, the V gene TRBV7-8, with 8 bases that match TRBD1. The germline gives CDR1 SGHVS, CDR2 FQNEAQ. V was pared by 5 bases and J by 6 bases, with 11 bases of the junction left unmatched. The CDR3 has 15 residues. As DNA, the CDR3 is TGTGCCAGCAGCACCCTGGCAGGGGGCGTTGCTGAAGCTTTCTTT. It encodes CASSTLAGGVAEAFF.

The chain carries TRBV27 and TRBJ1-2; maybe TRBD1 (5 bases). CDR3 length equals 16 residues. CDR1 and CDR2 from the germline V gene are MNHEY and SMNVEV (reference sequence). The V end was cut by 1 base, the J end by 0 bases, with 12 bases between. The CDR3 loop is CASSLYGRGTNYGYTF. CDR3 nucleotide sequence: TGTGCCAGCAGTTTATATGGTAGGGGAACTAACTATGGCTACACCTTC.

The CDR3 sequence is CASSWDPGGTGELFF. CDR3 nucleotide sequence: TGCGCCAGCAGCTGGGATCCGGGGGGCACCGGGGAGCTGTTTTTT. The rearrangement joins TRBV5-1 to TRBJ2-2; 7 bases map to TRBD2. V dropped 3 bases and J dropped 4; count of bases not matched to a gene: 6. Germline CDR1 is SGHRS and CDR2 is YFSETQ. The CDR3 is made up of 15 amino acids.

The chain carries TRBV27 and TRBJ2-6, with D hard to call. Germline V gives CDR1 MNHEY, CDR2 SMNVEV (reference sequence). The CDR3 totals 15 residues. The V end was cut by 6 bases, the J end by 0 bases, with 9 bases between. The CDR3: CASRGWGSGANVLTF. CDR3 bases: TGTGCCAGCAGGGGGTGGGGCTCTGGGGCCAACGTCCTGACTTTC. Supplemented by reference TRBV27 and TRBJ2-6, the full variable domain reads EAQVTQNPRYLITVTGKKLTVTCSQNMNHEYMSWYRQDPGLGLRQIYYSMNVEVTDKGDVPEGYKVSRKEKRNFPLILESPSPNQTSLYFCASRGWGSGANVLTFGAGSRLTVL.

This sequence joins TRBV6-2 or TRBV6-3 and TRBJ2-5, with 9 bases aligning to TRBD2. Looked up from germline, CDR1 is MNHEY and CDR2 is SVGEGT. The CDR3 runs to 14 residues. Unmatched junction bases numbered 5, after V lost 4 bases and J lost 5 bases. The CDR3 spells CASSFSGSRETQYF. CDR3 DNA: TGTGCCAGCAGTTTTAGCGGGAGTCGTGAGACCCAGTACTTC.

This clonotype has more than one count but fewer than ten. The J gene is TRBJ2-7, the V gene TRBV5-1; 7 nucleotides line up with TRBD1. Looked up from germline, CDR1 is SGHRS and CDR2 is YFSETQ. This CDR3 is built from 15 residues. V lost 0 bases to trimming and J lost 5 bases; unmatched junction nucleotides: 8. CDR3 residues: CASSLGQGSGDEQYF. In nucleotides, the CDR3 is TGCGCCAGCAGCTTGGGACAGGGCTCCGGGGACGAGCAGTACTTC.

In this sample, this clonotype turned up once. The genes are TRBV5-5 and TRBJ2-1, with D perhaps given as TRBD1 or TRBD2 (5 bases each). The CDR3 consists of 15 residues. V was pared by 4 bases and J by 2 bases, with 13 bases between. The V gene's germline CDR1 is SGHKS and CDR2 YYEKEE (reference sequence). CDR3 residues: CASSRFVGAYNEQFF. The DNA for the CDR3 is TGTGCCAGCAGCCGTTTTGTGGGGGCCTACAATGAGCAGTTCTTC.

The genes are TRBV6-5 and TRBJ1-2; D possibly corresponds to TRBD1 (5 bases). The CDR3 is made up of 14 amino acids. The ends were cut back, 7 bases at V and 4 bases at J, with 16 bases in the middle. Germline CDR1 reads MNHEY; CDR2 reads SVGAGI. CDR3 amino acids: CASIHPGSGYGYTF. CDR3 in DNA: TGTGCCAGCATCCACCCAGGGTCGGGCTATGGCTACACCTTC.

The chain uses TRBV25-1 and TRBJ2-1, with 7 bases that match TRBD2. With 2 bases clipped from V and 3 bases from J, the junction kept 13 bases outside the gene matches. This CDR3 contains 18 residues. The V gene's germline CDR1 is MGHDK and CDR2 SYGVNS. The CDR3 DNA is TGTGCCAGCAGTGAAAATCTGCTCGCAGGCGGGGGCTACAATGAGCAGTTCTTC. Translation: CASSENLLAGGGYNEQFF.

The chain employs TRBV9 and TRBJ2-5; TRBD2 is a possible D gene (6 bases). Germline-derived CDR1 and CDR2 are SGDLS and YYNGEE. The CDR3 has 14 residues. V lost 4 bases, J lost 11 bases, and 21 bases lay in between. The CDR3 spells CASSPAGGAREQYF. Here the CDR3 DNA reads TGTGCCAGCAGCCCCGCAGGAGGGGCAAGGGAGCAGTACTTC.

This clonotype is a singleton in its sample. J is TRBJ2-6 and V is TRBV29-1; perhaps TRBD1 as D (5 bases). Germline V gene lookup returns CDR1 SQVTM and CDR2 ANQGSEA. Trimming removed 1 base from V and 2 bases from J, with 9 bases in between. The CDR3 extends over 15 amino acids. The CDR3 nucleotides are TGCAGCGTTGAAGGCCAGGGCCCTGGGGCCAACGTCCTGACTTTC. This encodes CSVEGQGPGANVLTF.

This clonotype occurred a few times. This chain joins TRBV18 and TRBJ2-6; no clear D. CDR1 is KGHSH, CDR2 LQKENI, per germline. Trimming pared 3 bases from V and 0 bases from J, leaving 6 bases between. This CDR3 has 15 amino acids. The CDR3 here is CASSPIASGANVLTF. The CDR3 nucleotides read TGTGCCAGCTCACCTATTGCCTCTGGGGCCAACGTCCTGACTTTC.

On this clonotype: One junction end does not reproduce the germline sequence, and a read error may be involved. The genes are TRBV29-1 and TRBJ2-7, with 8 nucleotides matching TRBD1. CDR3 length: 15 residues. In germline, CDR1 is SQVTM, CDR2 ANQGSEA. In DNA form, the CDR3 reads TGCAGCGCTGAATTGTCGTCAGGGGGCCCCTACGAGCAGTACTTC. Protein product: CSAELSSGGPYEQYF.

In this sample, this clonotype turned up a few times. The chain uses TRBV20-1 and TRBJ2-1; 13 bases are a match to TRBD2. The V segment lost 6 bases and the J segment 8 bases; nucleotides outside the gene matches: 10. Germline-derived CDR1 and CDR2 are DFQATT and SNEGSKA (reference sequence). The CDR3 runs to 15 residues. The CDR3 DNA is TGCAGTGCCTTTCAGACTAGCGGGAGGAGGTATGAGCAGTTCTTC. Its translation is CSAFQTSGRRYEQFF.

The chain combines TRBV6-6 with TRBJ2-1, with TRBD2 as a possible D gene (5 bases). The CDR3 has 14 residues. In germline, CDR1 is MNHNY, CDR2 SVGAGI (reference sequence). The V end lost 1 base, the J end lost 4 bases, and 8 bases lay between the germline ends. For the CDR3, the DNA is TGTGCCAGCAGTTACTACACGGGATACAATGAGCAGTTCTTC. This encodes CASSYYTGYNEQFF.

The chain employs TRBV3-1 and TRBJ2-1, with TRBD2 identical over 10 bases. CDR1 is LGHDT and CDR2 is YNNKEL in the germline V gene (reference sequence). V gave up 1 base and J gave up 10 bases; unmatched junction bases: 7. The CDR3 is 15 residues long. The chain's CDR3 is CASSQVLAGEVEQFF. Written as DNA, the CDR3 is TGTGCCAGCAGCCAAGTCCTAGCGGGAGAGGTAGAGCAGTTCTTC.

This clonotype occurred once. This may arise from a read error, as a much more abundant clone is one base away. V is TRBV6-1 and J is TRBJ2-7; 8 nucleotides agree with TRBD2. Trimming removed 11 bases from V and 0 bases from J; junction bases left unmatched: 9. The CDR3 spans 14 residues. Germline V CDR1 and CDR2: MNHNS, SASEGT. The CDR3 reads CAGNTGGPSYEQYF. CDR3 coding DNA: TGTGCCGGCAACACGGGAGGGCCCTCCTACGAGCAGTACTTC.

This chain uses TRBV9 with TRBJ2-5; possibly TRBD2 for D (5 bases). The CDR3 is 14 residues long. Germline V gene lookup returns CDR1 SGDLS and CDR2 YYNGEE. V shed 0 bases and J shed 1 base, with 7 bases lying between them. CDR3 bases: TGTGCCAGCAGCGTAGGAGGGAGCCAAGAGACCCAGTACTTC. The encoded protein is CASSVGGSQETQYF.

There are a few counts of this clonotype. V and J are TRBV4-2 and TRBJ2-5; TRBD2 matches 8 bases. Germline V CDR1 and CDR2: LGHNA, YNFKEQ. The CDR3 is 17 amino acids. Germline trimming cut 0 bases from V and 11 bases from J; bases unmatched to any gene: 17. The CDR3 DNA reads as TGTGCCAGCAGCCAAGAGTCTCAGGGACTAGTGCCGTGGGAGCAGTACTTC. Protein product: CASSQESQGLVPWEQYF.

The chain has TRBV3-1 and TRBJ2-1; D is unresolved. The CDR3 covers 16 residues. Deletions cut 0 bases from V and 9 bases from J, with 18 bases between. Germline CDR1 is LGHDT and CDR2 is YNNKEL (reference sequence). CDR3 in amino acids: CASSQELLRIRGEQFF. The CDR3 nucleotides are TGTGCCAGCAGCCAAGAACTTCTGAGGATCCGAGGTGAGCAGTTCTTC.

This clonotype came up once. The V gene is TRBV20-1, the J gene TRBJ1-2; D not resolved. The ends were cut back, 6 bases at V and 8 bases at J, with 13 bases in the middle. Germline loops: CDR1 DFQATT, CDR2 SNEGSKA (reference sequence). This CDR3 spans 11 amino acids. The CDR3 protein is CSAPNPGGYTF. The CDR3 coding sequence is TGCAGTGCGCCCAACCCGGGCGGCTACACCTTC.